What follows are 7 T cell receptor beta chains derived from one specimen sequenced in a study of early T cells in non-severe SARS-CoV-2 infection. TCRdb passed the 5' RACE reads through MiXCR, listing each CDR3 protein once. This table holds about 50,000 distinct CDR3 sequences, roughly 13% found once. Sample: whole blood. All receptors derive from an adult who was a healthcare worker with PCR-confirmed SARS-CoV-2 infection or an uninfected control (not recorded which).

In this sample, this clonotype turned up many times. The CDR3 reads CASSLARQGQETQYF. The CDR3 DNA is TGTGCCAGCAGCTTAGCCCGCCAGGGTCAAGAGACCCAGTACTTC. This chain joins TRBV13 and TRBJ2-5, with D possibly matching TRBD1 (5 bases). V was trimmed by 1 base and J by 2 bases, leaving 11 bases between them. The CDR3 is 15 residues long. Germline CDR1 and CDR2: PRHDT and FYEKMQ (reference sequence).

This clonotype came up a few times. CDR3 sequence: CASSLVVRAGGNQPQHF. CDR3 nucleotide sequence: TGTGCCAGCAGCTTAGTGGTCCGGGCAGGGGGCAATCAGCCCCAGCATTTT. V usage is TRBV5-8 and J usage is TRBJ1-5; tentative D call: TRBD1 (6 bases). Trimming stripped 2 bases from V and 2 bases from J, with 17 bases between. The CDR3 contains 17 residues. Germline V gene lookup returns CDR1 SGHTS and CDR2 YDEGEE.

This clonotype was seen ten or more times. The chain carries TRBV6-6 and TRBJ2-3; weak D call: TRBD2 (6 bases). The CDR3 is made up of 15 amino acids. CDR1 is MNHNY, CDR2 SVGAGI, per germline (reference sequence). With 2 bases removed from V and 1 base from J, the gap between germline ends came to 10 bases. The CDR3 DNA reads as TGTGCCAGCAGTTACAGATCGGGGGGCACAGATACGCAGTATTTT. As protein: CASSYRSGGTDTQYF.

This clonotype was observed at least ten times. The rearrangement joins TRBV6-5 to TRBJ2-5; 9 bases are shared with TRBD1. CDR1 is MNHEY and CDR2 is SVGAGI in the germline V gene. J gave up 5 bases and V 2 bases, and 6 bases lay outside the gene matches. The CDR3 is made up of 15 amino acids. The chain's CDR3 is CASSYRDRAWETQYF. DNA for the CDR3: TGTGCCAGCAGTTACAGGGACAGGGCTTGGGAGACCCAGTACTTC.

This clonotype came up a few times. J is TRBJ2-1 and V is TRBV3-1; D is undetermined. The length of the CDR3 is 14 residues. V lost 0 bases and J 10 bases, leaving 13 bases between the germline ends. Germline CDR1 is LGHDT and CDR2 is YNNKEL (reference sequence). CDR3 residues: CASSQEIPRPEQFF. Here the CDR3 DNA reads TGTGCCAGCAGCCAAGAGATCCCCCGGCCAGAGCAGTTCTTC.

This clonotype showed up many times. The genes are TRBV5-5 and TRBJ2-2; D possibly corresponds to TRBD2 (6 bases). In germline, CDR1 is SGHKS, CDR2 YYEKEE (reference sequence). This CDR3 spans 15 amino acids. Trimming left V 2 bases short and J 2 bases short, with 10 bases between. The CDR3, as DNA: TGTGCCAGCAGCTTTATGGGAGGAAACACCGGGGAGCTGTTTTTT. Protein: CASSFMGGNTGELFF.

In this sample, this clonotype turned up a few times. V usage is TRBV7-2 and J usage is TRBJ2-6; 7 nucleotides line up with TRBD1. Germline trimming cut 5 bases from V and 0 bases from J; bases unmatched to any gene: 10. There are 18 residues in the CDR3. Germline-derived CDR1 and CDR2 are SGHTA and FQGNSA. Here the CDR3 DNA reads TGTGCCAGCAGCAGACAGGGACAGCGAAGCTCTGGGGCCAACGTCCTGACTTTC. It specifies CASSRQGQRSSGANVLTF.